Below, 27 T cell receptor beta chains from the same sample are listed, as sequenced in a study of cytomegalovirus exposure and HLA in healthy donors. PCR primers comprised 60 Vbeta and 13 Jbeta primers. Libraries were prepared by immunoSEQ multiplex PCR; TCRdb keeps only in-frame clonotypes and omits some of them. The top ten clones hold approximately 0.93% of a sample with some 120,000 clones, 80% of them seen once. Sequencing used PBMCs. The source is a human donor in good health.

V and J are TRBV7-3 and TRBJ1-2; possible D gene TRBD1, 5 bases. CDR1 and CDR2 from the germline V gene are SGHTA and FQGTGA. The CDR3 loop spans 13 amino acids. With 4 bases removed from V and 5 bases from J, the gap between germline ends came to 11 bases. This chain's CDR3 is CASSSGGGYGYTF. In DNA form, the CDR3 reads TGTGCCAGCAGCTCCGGTGGGGGGTATGGCTACACCTTC. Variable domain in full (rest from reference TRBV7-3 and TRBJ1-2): GAGVSQTPSNKVTEKGKYVELRCDPISGHTALYWYRQSLGQGPEFLIYFQGTGAADDSGLPNDRFFAVRPEGSVSTLKIQRTERGDSAVYLCASSSGGGYGYTFGSGTRLTVV.

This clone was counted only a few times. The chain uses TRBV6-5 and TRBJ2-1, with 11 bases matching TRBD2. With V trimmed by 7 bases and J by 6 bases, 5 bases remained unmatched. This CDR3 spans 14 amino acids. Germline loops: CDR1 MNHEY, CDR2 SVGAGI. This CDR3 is CASTSGGQSNEQFF. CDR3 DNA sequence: TGTGCCAGCACTAGCGGGGGGCAATCCAATGAGCAGTTCTTC.

CDR3 bases: TGTGCCAGCAGCTTAAGGGGCCAGGGCACTGAAGCTTTCTTT. It translates to CASSLRGQGTEAFF. V gene TRBV7-2 combines with J gene TRBJ1-1, with D possibly TRBD1 on 5 matching bases. Germline V gene data show CDR1 as SGHTA and CDR2 as FQGNSA. The CDR3 is 14 residues long. Deletions cut 2 bases from V and 4 bases from J, with 11 bases between.

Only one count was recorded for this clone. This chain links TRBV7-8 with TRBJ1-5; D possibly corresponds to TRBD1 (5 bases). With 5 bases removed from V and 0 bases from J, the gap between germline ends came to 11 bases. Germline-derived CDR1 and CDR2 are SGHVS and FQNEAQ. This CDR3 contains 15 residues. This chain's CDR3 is CASSTKGYSNQPQHF. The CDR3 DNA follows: TGTGCCAGCAGCACGAAGGGGTATAGCAATCAGCCCCAGCATTTT.

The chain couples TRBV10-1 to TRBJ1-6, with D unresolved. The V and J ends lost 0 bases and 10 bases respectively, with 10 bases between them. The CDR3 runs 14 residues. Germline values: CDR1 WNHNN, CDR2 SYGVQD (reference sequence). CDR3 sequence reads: CASSESRLGSPLHF. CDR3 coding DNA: TGCGCCAGCAGTGAGTCGAGGCTAGGCTCACCCCTCCACTTT.

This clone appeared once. The CDR3 region is CASSRLGSGRDTEAFF. The CDR3, as DNA: TGTGCCAGCTCGAGGTTGGGGTCGGGGAGGGACACTGAAGCTTTCTTT. The chain carries TRBV18 and TRBJ1-1; the D is unclear. V lost 6 bases to trimming and J lost 3 bases, with 20 bases between them. Germline V gene sequence: CDR1 KGHSH, CDR2 LQKENI. The CDR3 is 16 residues long.

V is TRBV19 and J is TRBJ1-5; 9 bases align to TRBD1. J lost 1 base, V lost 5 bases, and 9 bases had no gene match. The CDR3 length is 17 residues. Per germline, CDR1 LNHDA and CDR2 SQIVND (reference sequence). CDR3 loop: CASSRKQGALSNQPQHF. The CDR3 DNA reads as TGTGCCAGTAGTCGCAAACAGGGGGCGCTCAGCAATCAGCCCCAGCATTTT.

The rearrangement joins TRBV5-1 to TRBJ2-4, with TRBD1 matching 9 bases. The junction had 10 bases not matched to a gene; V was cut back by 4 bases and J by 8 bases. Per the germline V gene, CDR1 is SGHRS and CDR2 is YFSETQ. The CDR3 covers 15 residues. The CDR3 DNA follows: TGCGCCAGCAGCGTGTTGGGGACAGGGAGGGACATTCAGTACTTC. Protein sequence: CASSVLGTGRDIQYF.

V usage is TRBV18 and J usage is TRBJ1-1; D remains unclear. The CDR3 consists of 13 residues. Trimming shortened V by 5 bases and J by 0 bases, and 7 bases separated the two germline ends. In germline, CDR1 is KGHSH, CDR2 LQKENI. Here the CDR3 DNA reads TGTGCCAGCTCAGAACTTATGAACACTGAAGCTTTCTTT. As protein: CASSELMNTEAFF. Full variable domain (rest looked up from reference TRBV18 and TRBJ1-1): NAGVMQNPRHLVRRRGQEARLRCSPMKGHSHVYWYRQLPEEGLKFMVYLQKENIIDESGMPKERFSAEFPKEGPSILRIQQVVRGDSAAYFCASSELMNTEAFFGQGTRLTVV.

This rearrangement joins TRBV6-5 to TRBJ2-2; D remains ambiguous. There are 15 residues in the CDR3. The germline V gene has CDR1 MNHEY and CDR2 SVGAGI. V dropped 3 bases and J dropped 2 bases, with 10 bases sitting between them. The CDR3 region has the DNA TGTGCCAGCAGTTATTTAACAGCAAACACCGGGGAGCTGTTTTTT. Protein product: CASSYLTANTGELFF.

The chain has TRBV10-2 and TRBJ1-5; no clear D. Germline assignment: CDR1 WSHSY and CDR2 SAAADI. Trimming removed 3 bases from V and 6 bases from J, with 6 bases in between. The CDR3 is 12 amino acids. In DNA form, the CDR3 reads TGCGCCAGCAGTGAAGGAGGTCAGCCCCAGCATTTT. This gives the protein CASSEGGQPQHF.

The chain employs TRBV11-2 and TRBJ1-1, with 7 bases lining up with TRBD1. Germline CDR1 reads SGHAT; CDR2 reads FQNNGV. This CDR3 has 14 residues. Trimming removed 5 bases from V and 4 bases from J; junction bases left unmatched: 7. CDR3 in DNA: TGTGCCAGCAGCCCCGACAGGGCGAGCACTGAAGCTTTCTTT. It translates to CASSPDRASTEAFF.

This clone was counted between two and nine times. This CDR3 reads CASSSPTGGSDIQYF. CDR3 bases: TGTGCCAGTAGTAGCCCGACAGGGGGCTCTGACATTCAGTACTTC. This chain uses TRBV19 with TRBJ2-4, with 10 nucleotides matching TRBD1. Germline assignment: CDR1 LNHDA and CDR2 SQIVND (reference sequence). Trimming cost V 4 bases and J 8 bases; bases outside gene matches: 8. This CDR3 is 15 amino acids long.

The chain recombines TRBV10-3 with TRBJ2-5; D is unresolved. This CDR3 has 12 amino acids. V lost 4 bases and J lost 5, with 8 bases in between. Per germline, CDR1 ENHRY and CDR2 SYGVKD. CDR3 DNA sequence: TGTGCCATCAGTGCTCCCGGGGAGACCCAGTACTTC. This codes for CAISAPGETQYF.

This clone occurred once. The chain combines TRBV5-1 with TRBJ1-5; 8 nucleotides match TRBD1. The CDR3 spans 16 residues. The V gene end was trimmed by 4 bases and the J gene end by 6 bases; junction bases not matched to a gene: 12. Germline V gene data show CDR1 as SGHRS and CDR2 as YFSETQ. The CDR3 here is CASSQGVQGAGQPQHF. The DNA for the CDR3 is TGCGCCAGCAGCCAAGGAGTCCAGGGGGCTGGTCAGCCCCAGCATTTT.

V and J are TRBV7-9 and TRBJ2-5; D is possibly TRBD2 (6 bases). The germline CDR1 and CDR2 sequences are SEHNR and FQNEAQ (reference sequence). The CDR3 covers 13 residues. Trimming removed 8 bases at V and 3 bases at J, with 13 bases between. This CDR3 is CASRRWGEETQYF. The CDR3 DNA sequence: TGTGCCAGCCGGAGGTGGGGGGAAGAGACCCAGTACTTC.

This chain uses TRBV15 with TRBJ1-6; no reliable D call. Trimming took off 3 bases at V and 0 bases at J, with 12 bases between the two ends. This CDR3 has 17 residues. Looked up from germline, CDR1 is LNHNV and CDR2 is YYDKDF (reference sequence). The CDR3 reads CATSSSFTSSYNSPLHF. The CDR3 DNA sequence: TGTGCCACCAGCAGCAGTTTTACAAGCTCCTATAATTCACCCCTCCACTTT.

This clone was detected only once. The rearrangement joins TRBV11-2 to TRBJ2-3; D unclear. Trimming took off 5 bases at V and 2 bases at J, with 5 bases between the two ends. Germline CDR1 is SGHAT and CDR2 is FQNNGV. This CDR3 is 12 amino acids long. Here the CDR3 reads CASSQITDTQYF. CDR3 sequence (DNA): TGTGCCAGCAGCCAGATCACAGATACGCAGTATTTT.

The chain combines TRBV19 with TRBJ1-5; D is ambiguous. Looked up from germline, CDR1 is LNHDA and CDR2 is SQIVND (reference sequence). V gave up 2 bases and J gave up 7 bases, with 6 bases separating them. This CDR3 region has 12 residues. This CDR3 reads CASSITGQPQHF. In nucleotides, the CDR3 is TGTGCCAGTAGTATAACGGGACAGCCCCAGCATTTT.

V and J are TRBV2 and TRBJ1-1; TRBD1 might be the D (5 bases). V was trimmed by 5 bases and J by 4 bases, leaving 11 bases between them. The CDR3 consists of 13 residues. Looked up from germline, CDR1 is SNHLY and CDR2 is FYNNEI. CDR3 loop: CASSKYQGTEAFF. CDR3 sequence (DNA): TGTGCCAGCAGTAAATACCAGGGCACTGAAGCTTTCTTT.

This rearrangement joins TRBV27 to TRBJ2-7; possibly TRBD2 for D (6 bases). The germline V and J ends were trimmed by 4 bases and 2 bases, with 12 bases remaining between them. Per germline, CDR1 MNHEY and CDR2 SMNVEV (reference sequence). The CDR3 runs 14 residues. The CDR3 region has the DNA TGTGCCAGCAGTTGGGCGGGAAGCCCCTACGAGCAGTACTTC. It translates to CASSWAGSPYEQYF.

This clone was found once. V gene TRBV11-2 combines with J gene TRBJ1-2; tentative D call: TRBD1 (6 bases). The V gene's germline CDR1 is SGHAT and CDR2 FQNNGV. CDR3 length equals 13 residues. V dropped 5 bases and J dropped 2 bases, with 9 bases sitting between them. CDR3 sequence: CASSLQGNYGYTF. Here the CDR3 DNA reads TGTGCCAGCAGCCTACAGGGAAACTATGGCTACACCTTC.

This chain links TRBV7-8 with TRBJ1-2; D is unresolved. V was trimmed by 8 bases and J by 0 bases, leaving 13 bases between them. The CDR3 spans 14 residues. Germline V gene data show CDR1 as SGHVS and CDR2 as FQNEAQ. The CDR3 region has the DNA TGTGCCAGCGGAGAACGGATAGCTAACTATGGCTACACCTTC. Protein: CASGERIANYGYTF.

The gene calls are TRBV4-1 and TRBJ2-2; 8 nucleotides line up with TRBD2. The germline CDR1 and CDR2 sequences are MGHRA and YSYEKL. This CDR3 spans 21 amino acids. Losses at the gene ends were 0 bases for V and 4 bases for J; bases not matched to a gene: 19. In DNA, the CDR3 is TGCGCCAGCAGCCAAGAGATTGCGACTAGCGTGTTCCGACGCGGCACCGGGGAGCTGTTTTTT. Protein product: CASSQEIATSVFRRGTGELFF.

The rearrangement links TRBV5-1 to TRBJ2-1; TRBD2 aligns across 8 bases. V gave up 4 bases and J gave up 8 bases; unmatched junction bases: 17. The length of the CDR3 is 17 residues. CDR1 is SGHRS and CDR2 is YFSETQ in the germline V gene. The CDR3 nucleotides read TGCGCCAGCAGCCACAATTATGGTGCGGGGGGTGGGGATGAGCAGTTCTTC. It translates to CASSHNYGAGGGDEQFF.

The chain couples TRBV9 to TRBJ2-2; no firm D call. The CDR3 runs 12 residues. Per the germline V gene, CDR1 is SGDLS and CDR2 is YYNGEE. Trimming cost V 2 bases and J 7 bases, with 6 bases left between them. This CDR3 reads CASSVPGGELFF. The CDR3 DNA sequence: TGTGCCAGCAGCGTTCCGGGCGGGGAGCTGTTTTTT.

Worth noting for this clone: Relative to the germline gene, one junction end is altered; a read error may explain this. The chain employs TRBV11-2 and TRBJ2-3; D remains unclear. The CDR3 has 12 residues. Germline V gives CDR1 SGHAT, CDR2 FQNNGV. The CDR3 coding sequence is TGTGCCAGCGGCTTCCTCGCAGATACGCAGTATTTT. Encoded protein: CASGFLADTQYF.